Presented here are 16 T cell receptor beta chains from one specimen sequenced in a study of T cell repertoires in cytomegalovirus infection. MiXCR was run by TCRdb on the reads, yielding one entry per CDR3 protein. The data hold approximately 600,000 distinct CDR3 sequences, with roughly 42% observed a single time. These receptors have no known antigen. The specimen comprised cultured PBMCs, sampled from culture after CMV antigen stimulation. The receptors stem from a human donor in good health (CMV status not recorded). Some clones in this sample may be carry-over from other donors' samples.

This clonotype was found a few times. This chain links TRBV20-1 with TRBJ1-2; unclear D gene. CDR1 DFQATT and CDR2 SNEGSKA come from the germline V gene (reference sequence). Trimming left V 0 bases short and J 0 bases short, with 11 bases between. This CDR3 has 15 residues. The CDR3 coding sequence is TGCAGTGCTAGAGATAGGACTCCAGCTAACTATGGCTACACCTTC. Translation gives CSARDRTPANYGYTF.

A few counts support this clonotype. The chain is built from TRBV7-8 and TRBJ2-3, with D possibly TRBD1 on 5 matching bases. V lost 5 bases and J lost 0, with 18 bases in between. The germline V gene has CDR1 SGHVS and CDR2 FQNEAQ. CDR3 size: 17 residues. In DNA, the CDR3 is TGTGCCAGCAGCGTACGTCGAAGGGGTTCTAGCACAGATACGCAGTATTTT. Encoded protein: CASSVRRRGSSTDTQYF.

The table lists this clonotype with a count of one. The CDR3 here is CASTEGDTQYF. In nucleotides, the CDR3 is TGTGCCAGCACCGAGGGGGATACGCAGTATTTT. The chain links TRBV6-2 or TRBV6-3 to TRBJ2-3; D assignment may be TRBD1 or TRBD2 (5 bases each). Germline V gene sequence: CDR1 MNHEY, CDR2 SVGEGT. Trimming removed 7 bases from V and 6 bases from J, with 8 bases in between. This CDR3 spans 11 amino acids.

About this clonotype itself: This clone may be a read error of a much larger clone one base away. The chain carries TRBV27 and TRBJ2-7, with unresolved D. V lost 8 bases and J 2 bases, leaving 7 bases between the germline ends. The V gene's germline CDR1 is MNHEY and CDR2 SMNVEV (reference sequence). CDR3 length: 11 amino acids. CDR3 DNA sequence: TGTGCCAGCGGCCGGACCTACGAGCAGTACTTC. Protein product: CASGRTYEQYF.

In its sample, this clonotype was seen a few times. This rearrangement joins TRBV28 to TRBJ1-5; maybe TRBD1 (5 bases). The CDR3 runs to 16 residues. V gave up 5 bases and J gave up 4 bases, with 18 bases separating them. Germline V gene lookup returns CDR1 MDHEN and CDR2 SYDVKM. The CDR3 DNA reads TGTGCCAGCAGTGGTTTGATCGGGACGAAGAATCAGCCCCAGCATTTT. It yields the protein CASSGLIGTKNQPQHF.

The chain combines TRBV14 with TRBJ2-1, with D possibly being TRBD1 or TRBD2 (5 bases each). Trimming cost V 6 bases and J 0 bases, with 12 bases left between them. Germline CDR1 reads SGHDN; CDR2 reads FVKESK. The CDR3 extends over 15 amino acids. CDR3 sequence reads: CASSSGASSYNEQFF. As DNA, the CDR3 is TGTGCCAGCAGTTCCGGGGCGAGCTCCTACAATGAGCAGTTCTTC. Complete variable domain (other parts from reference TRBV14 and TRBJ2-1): EAGVTQFPSHSVIEKGQTVTLRCDPISGHDNLYWYRRVMGKEIKFLLHFVKESKQDESGMPNNRFLAERTGGTYSTLKVQPAELEDSGVYFCASSSGASSYNEQFFGPGTRLTVL.

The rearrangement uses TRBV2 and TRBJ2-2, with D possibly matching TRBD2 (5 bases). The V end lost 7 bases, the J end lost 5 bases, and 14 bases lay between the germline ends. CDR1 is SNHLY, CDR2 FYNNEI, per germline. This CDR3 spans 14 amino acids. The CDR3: CASTPGVGTGELFF. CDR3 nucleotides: TGTGCCAGCACCCCCGGGGTTGGTACCGGGGAGCTGTTTTTT.

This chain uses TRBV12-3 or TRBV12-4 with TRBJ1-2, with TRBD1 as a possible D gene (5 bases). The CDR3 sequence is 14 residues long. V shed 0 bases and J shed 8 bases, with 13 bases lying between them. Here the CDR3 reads CASSLARGPGGYTF. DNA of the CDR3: TGTGCCAGCAGTTTAGCCCGGGGACCCGGGGGCTACACCTTC.

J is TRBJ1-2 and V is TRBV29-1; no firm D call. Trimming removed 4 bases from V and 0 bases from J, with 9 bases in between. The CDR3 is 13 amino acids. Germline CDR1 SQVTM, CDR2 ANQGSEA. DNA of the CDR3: TGCAGCGTTGTAGAGGGTTCTAACTATGGCTACACCTTC. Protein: CSVVEGSNYGYTF.

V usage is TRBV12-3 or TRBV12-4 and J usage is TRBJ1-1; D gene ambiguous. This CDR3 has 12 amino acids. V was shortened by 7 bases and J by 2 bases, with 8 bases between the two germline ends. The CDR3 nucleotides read TGTGCCAGCACTGAGGGTAACACTGAAGCTTTCTTT. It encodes CASTEGNTEAFF.

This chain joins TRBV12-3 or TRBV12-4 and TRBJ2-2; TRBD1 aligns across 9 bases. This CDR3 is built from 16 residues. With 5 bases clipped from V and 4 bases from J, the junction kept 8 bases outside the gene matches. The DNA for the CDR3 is TGTGCCAGCAGTACAGGACAGGGGACCGGCACCGGGGAGCTGTTTTTT. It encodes CASSTGQGTGTGELFF.

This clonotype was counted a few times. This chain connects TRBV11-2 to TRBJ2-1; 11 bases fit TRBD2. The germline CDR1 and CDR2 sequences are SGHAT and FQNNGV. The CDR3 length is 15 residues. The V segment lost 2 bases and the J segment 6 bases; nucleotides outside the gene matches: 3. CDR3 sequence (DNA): TGTGCCAGCAGCTTACCTAGCGGGAGGTTCAATGAGCAGTTCTTC. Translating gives CASSLPSGRFNEQFF.

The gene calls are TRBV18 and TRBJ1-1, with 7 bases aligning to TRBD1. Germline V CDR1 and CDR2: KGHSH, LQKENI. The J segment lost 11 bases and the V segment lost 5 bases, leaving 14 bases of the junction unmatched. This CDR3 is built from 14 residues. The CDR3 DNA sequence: TGTGCCAGCTCAGTTACAGGGGCCTTGAATCGGGCTTTCTTT. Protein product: CASSVTGALNRAFF.

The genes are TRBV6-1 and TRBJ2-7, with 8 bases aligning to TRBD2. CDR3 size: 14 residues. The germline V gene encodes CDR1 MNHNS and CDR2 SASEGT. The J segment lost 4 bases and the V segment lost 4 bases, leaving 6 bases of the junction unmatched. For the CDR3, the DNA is TGTGCCAGCAGTGGCTGGACTAGCATGTACGAGCAGTACTTC. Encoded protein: CASSGWTSMYEQYF.

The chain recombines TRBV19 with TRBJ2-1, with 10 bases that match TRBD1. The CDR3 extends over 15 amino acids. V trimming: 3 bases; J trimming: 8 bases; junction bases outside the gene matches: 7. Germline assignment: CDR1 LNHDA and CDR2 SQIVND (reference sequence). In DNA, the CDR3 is TGTGCCAGTAGTATGCCGGGACAGGGGCGTTATGAGCAGTTCTTC. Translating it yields CASSMPGQGRYEQFF.

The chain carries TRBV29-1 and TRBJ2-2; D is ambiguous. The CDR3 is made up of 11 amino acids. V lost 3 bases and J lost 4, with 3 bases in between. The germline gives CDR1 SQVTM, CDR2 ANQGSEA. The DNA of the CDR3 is TGCAGCGTTGAGGGCACCGGGGAGCTGTTTTTT. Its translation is CSVEGTGELFF.